This TCR beta chain was found in a study of cytomegalovirus exposure and HLA in healthy donors. Broader study findings: The majority of CMV-associated TCR beta chains were reported as apparently HLA-restricted in a later analysis. CMV antigen specificity of three CMV-associated chains was confirmed in vitro. Per a later analysis, HLA-associated TCR beta chains showed more clonal expansion than other, equally common TCR beta chains.

The PCR employed 60 Vbeta primers together with 13 Jbeta primers. Clones were sequenced by immunoSEQ multiplex PCR, and TCRdb holds only the in-frame ones, with some missing. The repertoire holds about 94,000 clones, with approximately 74% as singletons. The length of the CDR3 is 14 residues. Germline V CDR1 and CDR2: SGHNT, YYREEE (reference sequence). The germline V and J ends were trimmed by 4 bases and 8 bases, with 13 bases remaining between them. Comment on this clone: The antigen is unknown.

The clonotype was recovered from a man aged 25 to 40 in good health and CMV-seropositive. The chain uses TRBV5-4 and TRBJ1-6, with no clear D. Material: PBMCs. CDR3 residues: CASSAWTSDSPLHF. DNA of the CDR3: TGTGCCAGCAGCGCTTGGACTTCCGATTCACCCCTCCACTTT.